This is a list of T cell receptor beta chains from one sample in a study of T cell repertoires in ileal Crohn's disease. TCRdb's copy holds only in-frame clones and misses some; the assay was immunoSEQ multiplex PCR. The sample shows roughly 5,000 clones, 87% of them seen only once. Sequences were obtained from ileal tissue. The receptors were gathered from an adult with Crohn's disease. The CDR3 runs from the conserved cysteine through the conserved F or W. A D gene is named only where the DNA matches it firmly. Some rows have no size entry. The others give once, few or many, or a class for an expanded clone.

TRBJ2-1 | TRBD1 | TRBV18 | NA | TGTGCCAGCTCACCAGGGACAGGGGGCGATGAGCAGTTCTTC | CASSPGTGGDEQFF
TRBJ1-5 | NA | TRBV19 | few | TGTGCCAGTAGTCGGGGGTGGGGTCAGCCCCAGCATTTT | CASSRGWGQPQHF
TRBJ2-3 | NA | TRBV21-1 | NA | TGTGCCAGCAGCAGGGGACTAGCGGGGGTAACCCCTAGCACAGATACGCAGTATTTT | CASSRGLAGVTPSTDTQYF
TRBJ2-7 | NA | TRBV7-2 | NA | TGTGCCAGCAGCTTATTCACTAGTCTGCGGTACGAGCAGTACTTC | CASSLFTSLRYEQYF
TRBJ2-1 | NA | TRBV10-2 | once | TGCGCCAGCAGTGACAGGGTGAGCTCCTACAATGAGCAGTTCTTC | CASSDRVSSYNEQFF
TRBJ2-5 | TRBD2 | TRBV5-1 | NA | TGCGCCAGCAGCTTATATAGCGGGGGGAACCAAGAGACCCAGTACTTC | CASSLYSGGNQETQYF
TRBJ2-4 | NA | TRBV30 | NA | TGTGCCTGGAGTGCCTTCACAACCAGACTAGCCAAAAACATTCAGTACTTC | CAWSAFTTRLAKNIQYF
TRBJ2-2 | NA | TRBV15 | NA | TGTGCCACCAGCTTACGGACAGAAACGAACACCGGGGAGCTGTTTTTT | CATSLRTETNTGELFF
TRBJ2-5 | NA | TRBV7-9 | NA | TGTGCCAGCAGCTTAATCGGGGGACTGCAAGAGACCCAGTACTTC | CASSLIGGLQETQYF
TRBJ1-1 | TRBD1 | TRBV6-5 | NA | TGTGCCAGCTTAGGGACAGGGCGAATGAACACTGAAGCTTTCTTT | CASLGTGRMNTEAFF
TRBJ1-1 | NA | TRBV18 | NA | TGTGCCAGCTCACTCTCGGGGAACACTGAAGCTTTCTTT | CASSLSGNTEAFF
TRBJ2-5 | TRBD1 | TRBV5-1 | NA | TGCGCCAGCAGCTTGAATACAGGGGGCCAAGAGACCCAGTACTTC | CASSLNTGGQETQYF
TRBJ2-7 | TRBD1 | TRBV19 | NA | TGTGCCACACAGGGGAAGGGAACCCCAAAGAACGAGCAGTACTTC | CATQGKGTPKNEQYF
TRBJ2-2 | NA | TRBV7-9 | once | TGTGCCAGCAGCTCCCTCGGGGGGAACACCGGGGAGCTGTTTTTT | CASSSLGGNTGELFF
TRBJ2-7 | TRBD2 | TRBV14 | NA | TGTGCCAGCAGCCAGACATCTAGCGGTTGGTACTTC | CASSQTSSGWYF
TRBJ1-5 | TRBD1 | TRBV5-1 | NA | TGCGCCAGCAGCTGGGGACAGGGGGACAATCAGCCCCAGCATTTT | CASSWGQGDNQPQHF
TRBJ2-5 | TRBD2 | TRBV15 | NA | TGTGCCACCAGCAGACTAGCGGGGGGACAAGAGACCCAGTACTTC | CATSRLAGGQETQYF
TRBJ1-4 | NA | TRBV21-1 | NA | TGTGCCAGCAGCAACTGGGACAGGGAAGGGAATGAAAAACTGTTTTTT | CASSNWDREGNEKLFF
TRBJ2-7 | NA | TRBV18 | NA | TGTGCCAGCTCACCAGGGCGTGAGCAGTACTTC | CASSPGREQYF
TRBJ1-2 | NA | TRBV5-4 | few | TGTGCCAGCAGCGCGGAGGGGCTGGGCTATGGCTACACCTTC | CASSAEGLGYGYTF
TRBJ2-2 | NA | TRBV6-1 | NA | TGTGCCAGCAGTCTCCCGTGGGGGGGCGGCGGGGAGCTGTTTTTT | CASSLPWGGGGELFF
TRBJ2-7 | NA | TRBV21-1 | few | TGTGCCAGCAGCACTGGACAGGGGATCGAGCAGTACTTC | CASSTGQGIEQYF
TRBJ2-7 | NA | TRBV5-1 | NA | TGCGCCAGCAGCTTGGGCGTTGTAAGTTACGAGCAGTACTTC | CASSLGVVSYEQYF